These 22 T cell receptor beta chains were all obtained from the same sample, sequenced in a study of Graves' ophthalmopathy and Graves' hyperthyroidism. For repertoire sequencing, the TCR beta CDR3 regions were amplified from RNA transcripts. First-round RT-PCR employed HTBI primers, with a second-round multiplex PCR after it. TCRdb analysed the multiplex PCR reads with MiXCR anew, one entry per CDR3 protein. Counted here are 650,000 to 800,000 distinct CDR3 sequences, about 41% occurring once; the ten biggest clones make up over 2.5%. The source material was peripheral blood. The receptors stem from an adult man with Graves' ophthalmopathy.

The genes are TRBV10-3 and TRBJ1-2, with D unresolved. With 10 bases removed from V and 2 bases from J, the gap between germline ends came to 20 bases. The CDR3 contains 15 residues. CDR1 and CDR2 from the germline V gene are ENHRY and SYGVKD. For the CDR3, the DNA is TGTGCCAGCAGCCAAGGACCTCAAAGCAACTATGGCTACACCTTC. Its protein is CASSQGPQSNYGYTF.

The chain uses TRBV10-3 and TRBJ2-7, with TRBD1 identical over 7 bases. The CDR3 length is 13 residues. CDR1 and CDR2 (germline): ENHRY, SYGVKD. V was pared by 10 bases and J by 3 bases, with 9 bases of the junction left unmatched. CDR3 sequence reads: CASRDRSYYEQYF. CDR3 bases: TGTGCCAGCCGGGACAGATCTTACTACGAGCAGTACTTC.

The chain is built from TRBV7-9 and TRBJ1-4, with D possibly being TRBD1 (6 bases). This CDR3 contains 12 residues. With 4 bases removed from V and 17 bases from J, the gap between germline ends came to 17 bases. Germline CDR1 and CDR2: SEHNR and FQNEAQ (reference sequence). The CDR3 spells CASSSNWGRVFF. Here the CDR3 DNA reads TGTGCCAGCAGCTCCAACTGGGGGCGTGTATTTTTT.

In this sample, this clonotype turned up once. The rearrangement joins TRBV30 to TRBJ1-4; the D is unclear. The CDR3 has 13 residues. Germline values: CDR1 GTSNPN, CDR2 SVGIG (reference sequence). The V end was cut by 8 bases, the J end by 0 bases, with 10 bases between. The CDR3 here is CAGMRTTNEKLFF. CDR3 bases: TGTGCCGGAATGAGAACAACTAATGAAAAACTGTTTTTT.

This clonotype was detected ten times or more. The rearrangement uses TRBV29-1 and TRBJ1-1, with unresolved D. V shed 4 bases and J shed 1 base, with 10 bases lying between them. This CDR3 is 13 amino acids long. Germline assignment: CDR1 SQVTM and CDR2 ANQGSEA. CDR3 amino acids: CSVAERQNTEAFF. DNA for the CDR3: TGCAGCGTTGCAGAAAGACAGAACACTGAAGCTTTCTTT. Together with reference TRBV29-1 and TRBJ1-1, the CDR3 gives the full variable domain: SAVISQKPSRDICQRGTSLTIQCQVDSQVTMMFWYRQQPGQSLTLIATANQGSEATYESGFVIDKFPISRPNLTFSTLTVSNMSPEDSSIYLCSVAERQNTEAFFGQGTRLTVV.

Concerning this clonotype: The junction differs from germline at one of its ends, possibly a read error. The chain carries TRBV7-7 and TRBJ2-3; D gene unclear. CDR3 length: 13 residues. CDR1 and CDR2 (germline): SSHAT, FNYEAQ (reference sequence). The CDR3 loop is CASSLGTTDTQYF. The CDR3 DNA reads as TGTGCTAGCAGCTTAGGTACGACAGATACGCAGTATTTT.

A remark on this clonotype: One base away lies a much larger clone, so this may be a sequencing read error. The chain has TRBV5-6 and TRBJ2-5; the D is unclear. Germline values: CDR1 SGHDT, CDR2 YYEEEE. There are 13 residues in the CDR3. Trimming cost V 2 bases and J 3 bases, with 8 bases left between them. The CDR3: CASSFEAKETQYF. The CDR3 DNA follows: TGTGCCAGCAGCTTTGAGGCTAAAGAGACCCAGTACTTC. Supplemented by reference TRBV5-6 and TRBJ2-5, the full variable domain reads DAGVTQSPTHLIKTRGQQVTLRCSPKSGHDTVSWYQQALGQGPQFIFQYYEEEERQRGNFPDRFSGHQFPNYSSELNVNALLLGDSALYLCASSFEAKETQYFGPGTRLLVL.

For this clonotype: This may be a read error, as it is one base from a much larger clone. V is TRBV4-2 and J is TRBJ2-7; unclear D gene. Deletions cut 0 bases from V and 4 bases from J, with 7 bases between. The CDR3 has 13 amino acids. From germline, CDR1 is LGHNA and CDR2 YNFKEQ. This CDR3 is CASSQDLGYEQYV. Written as DNA, the CDR3 is TGTGCCAGCAGCCAAGATTTAGGTTACGAGCAGTACGTC.

CDR3 coding DNA: TGTGCCAGCAGCAAGGACAGGGGGCAAGCCTACGAGCAGTACTTC. This encodes CASSKDRGQAYEQYF. This sequence joins TRBV6-4 and TRBJ2-7; 11 bases match TRBD1. In germline, CDR1 is MRHNA, CDR2 SNTAGT. The CDR3 has 15 residues. The ends lost 6 bases at V and 2 bases at J; junction bases unmatched: 6.

This clonotype was found many times. The J gene is TRBJ1-1, the V gene TRBV12-3 or TRBV12-4; no clear D. This CDR3 is 14 amino acids long. Trimming stripped 1 base from V and 2 bases from J, with 8 bases between. CDR3 in DNA: TGTGCCAGCAGTTTAGACACCCGAAACACTGAAGCTTTCTTT. Its translation: CASSLDTRNTEAFF.

CDR3 residues: CAWAKNTEAFF. DNA of the CDR3: TGTGCCTGGGCAAAGAACACTGAAGCTTTCTTT. The V call is TRBV25-1, the J call TRBJ1-1; D not certain. CDR3 length: 11 amino acids. The V and J ends lost 11 bases and 1 base respectively, with 8 bases between them. Germline CDR1 and CDR2: MGHDK and SYGVNS.

The V gene is TRBV2, the J gene TRBJ1-1; D uncertain. Germline CDR1 and CDR2: SNHLY and FYNNEI. The CDR3 totals 14 residues. The V end was cut by 1 base, the J end by 2 bases, with 8 bases between. The CDR3 DNA follows: TGTGCCAGCAGTGAAGTTCCGGGAAACACTGAAGCTTTCTTT. This gives the protein CASSEVPGNTEAFF.

Turning to this clonotype: This may be a read error: a much more frequent sequence differs by one nucleotide. The chain joins TRBV5-1 to TRBJ2-7; D is unresolved. Germline lookup yields CDR1 SGHRS and CDR2 YFSETQ. The CDR3 covers 13 residues. V dropped 4 bases and J dropped 3 bases, with 11 bases sitting between them. CDR3 region: CASSGSNSYEQYF. The CDR3 DNA reads TGCGCCAGCAGCGGGTCGAACAGCTACGAGCAGTACTTC.

This clonotype has ten or more counts. The rearrangement links TRBV20-1 to TRBJ1-5; TRBD1 matches 8 bases. The CDR3 has 13 residues. Germline V gives CDR1 DFQATT, CDR2 SNEGSKA (reference sequence). Unmatched junction bases numbered 5, after V lost 6 bases and J lost 4 bases. CDR3 in DNA: TGCAGTGCAAAGGACAGGGCGAATCAGCCCCAGCATTTT. Translation gives CSAKDRANQPQHF.

V is TRBV10-3 and J is TRBJ2-2; D assignment may be TRBD1 or TRBD2 (7 bases each). V was pared by 10 bases and J by 7 bases, with 25 bases between. This CDR3 region has 16 residues. Germline assignment: CDR1 ENHRY and CDR2 SYGVKD. The CDR3 bases are TGTGCCAGCAGGGCGAGGGGAGGGGGCTTTGTCGGGGAGCTGTTTTTT. It yields the protein CASRARGGGFVGELFF.

This clonotype was detected ten times or more. The rearrangement links TRBV12-5 to TRBJ1-5; TRBD1 is a possible D gene (6 bases). Trimming left V 0 bases short and J 3 bases short, with 15 bases between. This CDR3 has 17 residues. The germline gives CDR1 LGHNT, CDR2 FRNRAP. CDR3: CASGLVLLGTLNQPQHF. CDR3 DNA: TGTGCTAGTGGTTTGGTACTCCTCGGGACACTCAATCAGCCCCAGCATTTT. The entire variable domain, with the rest obtained from reference TRBV12-5 and TRBJ1-5, is as follows: DARVTQTPRHKVTEMGQEVTMRCQPILGHNTVFWYRQTMMQGLELLAYFRNRAPLDDSGMPKDRFSAEMPDATLATLKIQPSEPRDSAVYFCASGLVLLGTLNQPQHFGDGTRLSIL.

A note on this clonotype: This may come from a read error, since a much larger clone is one base off. The CDR3 loop reads CAIKPTSGSSYEQYF. The DNA of the CDR3 is TGTGCCATCAAACCGACTAGCGGGAGTTCCTACGAGCAGTACTTC. The chain is built from TRBV10-3 and TRBJ2-7, with 12 bases fitting TRBD2. With V trimmed by 7 bases and J by 1 base, 5 bases remained unmatched. Germline V gene lookup returns CDR1 ENHRY and CDR2 SYGVKD. The CDR3 has 15 residues.

V is TRBV13 and J is TRBJ1-5; D ambiguous. The CDR3 totals 15 residues. Per germline, CDR1 PRHDT and CDR2 FYEKMQ (reference sequence). V was pared by 5 bases and J by 0 bases, with 11 bases between. The CDR3 protein is CASSLAGFSNQPQHF. The CDR3 nucleotides are TGTGCCAGCAGCCTAGCGGGATTTAGCAATCAGCCCCAGCATTTT.

A remark on this clonotype: The junction does not match germline at one end; this may be a read error. The chain uses TRBV7-2 and TRBJ1-4; TRBD1 aligns across 11 bases. The CDR3 has 11 amino acids. Germline-derived CDR1 and CDR2 are SGHTA and FQGNSA. This CDR3 is CASSLYGTGGF. CDR3 sequence (DNA): TGTGCCAGCAGCTTATACGGGACAGGGGGTTTT.

This clonotype occurred many times. A read error may be the cause here, since a much bigger clone is one base away. The V and J genes are TRBV29-1 and TRBJ1-1; D is possibly TRBD1 (6 bases). The CDR3 extends over 13 amino acids. The ends were cut back, 8 bases at V and 0 bases at J, with 13 bases in the middle. The germline V gene encodes CDR1 SQVTM and CDR2 ANQGSEA. The CDR3 reads CSRWTAMNTEAFF. CDR3 bases: TGCAGCAGGTGGACAGCGATGAACACTGAAGCTTTCTTT. Supplemented by reference TRBV29-1 and TRBJ1-1, the full variable domain reads SAVISQKPSRDICQRGTSLTIQCQVDSQVTMMFWYRQQPGQSLTLIATANQGSEATYESGFVIDKFPISRPNLTFSTLTVSNMSPEDSSIYLCSRWTAMNTEAFFGQGTRLTVV.

The table lists this clonotype with many counts. V and J are TRBV19 and TRBJ2-7, with 10 nucleotides matching TRBD1. The V gene end was trimmed by 3 bases and the J gene end by 7 bases; junction bases not matched to a gene: 3. This CDR3 spans 13 amino acids. Looked up from germline, CDR1 is LNHDA and CDR2 is SQIVND (reference sequence). CDR3 protein: CASSIRDRGEQYF. CDR3 DNA: TGTGCCAGTAGTATCCGGGACAGGGGTGAGCAGTACTTC.

The chain employs TRBV24-1 and TRBJ1-5; D is unresolved. CDR1 is KGHDR, CDR2 SFDVKD, per germline. The CDR3 contains 12 residues. The V gene lost 7 bases and the J gene lost 2 bases, with 5 bases spanning the gap. CDR3 nucleotide sequence: TGTGCCACCAGGGTGGGCAATCAGCCCCAGCATTTT. It specifies CATRVGNQPQHF.